The rows below give T cell receptor beta chains drawn from one sample of a study of blood T cell repertoires in COVID-19. Profiled with immunoSEQ multiplex PCR; TCRdb holds only in-frame clones, not every one. The table has about 78,000 clones, about 89% seen once. Input material: peripheral blood. These receptors all stem from a middle-aged man with active or convalescent COVID-19. Each CDR3 is given with its conserved first and last residue. Clone size is given for some rows only: seen once, a few or many times, or a class if the clone is expanded.

size: once
V: TRBV24-1
CDR3: CATSDPSGSYNEQFF

size: NA
V: TRBV10-1
CDR3: CASSDPSGYPYEQYF

size: NA
V: TRBV6-1
CDR3: CASSETGFYGYTF

size: NA
V: TRBV5-1
CDR3: CASSLVLAHGYTF

size: NA
V: TRBV30
CDR3: CAWSAGTGAFNQPQHF

size: NA
V: TRBV7-8
CDR3: CASSPQGRSNQPQHF

size: NA
V: TRBV29-1
CDR3: CSVERGTTGSTEAFF

size: few
V: TRBV7-9
CDR3: CASSRRRQGNLNTEAFF

size: NA
V: TRBV28
CDR3: CASSPHAATNEKLFF

size: NA
V: TRBV6-5
CDR3: CASSGMGTDTDTQYF

size: NA
V: TRBV5-4
CDR3: CASSPGGGGTEAFF

size: NA
V: TRBV5-4
CDR3: CASSLRSPGTYEQYF

size: NA
V: TRBV6-6
CDR3: CASRAGQGSNEQFF

size: NA
V: TRBV19
CDR3: CASSPRTGQETQYF

size: NA
V: TRBV10-3
CDR3: CAISPAPRINTGELFF

size: NA
V: TRBV12-3/TRBV12-4
CDR3: CASSWDRGETQYF

size: NA
V: TRBV2
CDR3: CANLQGVNYGYTF

size: NA
V: TRBV5-5
CDR3: CASSPQQRGPSTDTQYF

size: NA
V: TRBV28
CDR3: CASSPRLAGGPGETQYF

size: NA
V: TRBV7-8
CDR3: CASSRGGSNEQYF

size: NA
V: TRBV5-1
CDR3: CASSLRVAGGQETQYF

size: NA
V: TRBV19
CDR3: CASSIGDRNNSPLHF

size: NA
V: TRBV6-2/TRBV6-3
CDR3: CASSWGVNEQFF

size: NA
V: TRBV5-1
CDR3: CASSTSPDRAQHGYTF

size: few
V: TRBV5-1
CDR3: CASSLGQGNNEQYF

size: NA
V: TRBV2
CDR3: CASTRDRDSNQPQHF

size: NA
V: TRBV28
CDR3: CASSRTGRAYNSPLHF

size: NA
V: TRBV20-1
CDR3: CSASGTGLAATANTGELFF

size: NA
V: TRBV7-2
CDR3: CANADRERSPLHF

size: NA
V: TRBV7-2
CDR3: CASRRDSTSGNTIYF

size: NA
V: TRBV2
CDR3: CASRRGQLAKNIQYF

size: NA
V: TRBV12-3/TRBV12-4
CDR3: CASTPGGGGEQFF

size: NA
V: TRBV19
CDR3: CASRDRGNTEAFF

size: NA
V: TRBV5-8
CDR3: CASSLDGGARDTQYF